The 15 T cell receptor beta chains given below trace back to one sample, sequenced in a study of shared clonotypes between healthy human individuals (dated by TCRdb to the early 2020s). Libraries came from the immunoSEQ multiplex PCR assay. TCRdb's version of the immuneACCESS table is confined to in-frame rearrangements and falls short of the full clone set. An unresolved V gene accounts for under half of the shortfall where checked; the remainder is of unknown origin. Within this sample are roughly 2.5 million clones, with around 94% of them counted one time only. The ten biggest clones cover roughly 0.14% of the sample. Sequencing was performed on naive CD4+ T cells sorted from blood. In light of the paper, this sample's cell subset or site label describes: CD45RA+ positively selected. Every receptor here comes from a man between 18 and 35 years old in good health.

The V and J genes are TRBV5-1 and TRBJ1-6; 7 nucleotides line up with TRBD1. CDR3 size: 18 residues. The germline CDR1 and CDR2 sequences are SGHRS and YFSETQ. V shed 4 bases and J 6 bases; nucleotides not matched to a gene: 16. The CDR3 nucleotides are TGCGCCAGCAGCCTAAAGGCCAGGGGACAGTCGGGTAATTCACCCCTCCACTTT. This sequence encodes CASSLKARGQSGNSPLHF.

The V and J genes are TRBV18 and TRBJ2-5; D not certain. Trimming removed 3 bases from V and 4 bases from J, with 9 bases in between. The CDR3 extends over 13 amino acids. Per the germline V gene, CDR1 is KGHSH and CDR2 is LQKENI. The CDR3 loop reads CASSPKVRETQYF. For the CDR3, the DNA is TGTGCCAGCTCACCGAAGGTCCGAGAGACCCAGTACTTC.

The rearrangement joins TRBV7-2 to TRBJ1-4, with 11 nucleotides matching TRBD1. The trim removed 1 base at V and 9 bases at J, leaving 1 base unmatched. Germline CDR1 is SGHTA and CDR2 is FQGNSA. There are 14 residues in the CDR3. The CDR3 DNA follows: TGTGCCAGCAGCTTAGGGGACAGGGGGAAAAAACTGTTTTTT. Protein product: CASSLGDRGKKLFF.

Details on this clone: The same CDR3 arises from other DNA sequences in this sample as well. The rearrangement uses TRBV28 and TRBJ1-5, with D maybe TRBD1 (5 bases). V was shortened by 5 bases and J by 4 bases, with 9 bases between the two germline ends. This CDR3 contains 13 residues. Germline V CDR1 and CDR2: MDHEN, SYDVKM. The CDR3 is CASSRQGNQPQHF. The DNA for the CDR3 is TGTGCCAGCAGTCGCCAGGGTAATCAGCCCCAGCATTTT.

The chain employs TRBV2 and TRBJ2-7, with a weak D call TRBD2 (6 bases). This CDR3 is 13 amino acids long. V dropped 6 bases and J dropped 3 bases, with 12 bases sitting between them. The germline CDR1 and CDR2 sequences are SNHLY and FYNNEI. The CDR3, as DNA: TGTGCCAGCAGGAGGGACTTTGTCTACGAGCAGTACTTC. Translation: CASRRDFVYEQYF.

The chain is built from TRBV10-3 and TRBJ1-1; 7 bases map to TRBD1. The CDR3 sequence is 15 residues long. CDR1 is ENHRY, CDR2 SYGVKD, per germline. The V segment lost 4 bases and the J segment 1 base; nucleotides outside the gene matches: 6. CDR3 in amino acids: CAISVRGIGNTEAFF. DNA of the CDR3: TGTGCCATCAGTGTCAGGGGGATAGGGAACACTGAAGCTTTCTTT.

This rearrangement joins TRBV29-1 to TRBJ2-2; TRBD2 agrees at 11 bases. CDR1 is SQVTM and CDR2 is ANQGSEA in the germline V gene. J gave up 1 base and V 4 bases, and 11 bases lay outside the gene matches. This CDR3 is 18 amino acids long. The CDR3 region has the DNA TGCAGCGTTGCCCGGCTAGCGGGGGGTACTCAGAACACCGGGGAGCTGTTTTTT. Protein: CSVARLAGGTQNTGELFF.

This rearrangement joins TRBV14 to TRBJ2-1; 14 bases are shared with TRBD2. CDR3 length: 16 residues. With V trimmed by 5 bases and J by 9 bases, 9 bases remained unmatched. CDR1 is SGHDN, CDR2 FVKESK, per germline. DNA of the CDR3: TGTGCCAGCAGCGGCCGGGGGACTAGCGGGAGTGGTGAGCAGTTCTTC. This sequence encodes CASSGRGTSGSGEQFF.

The chain employs TRBV7-2 and TRBJ1-1; possible D gene TRBD1, 6 bases. This CDR3 has 15 amino acids. Germline V CDR1 and CDR2: SGHTA, FQGNSA. Trimming removed 1 base from V and 4 bases from J, with 13 bases in between. The CDR3 loop reads CASSLVLGAGTEAFF. CDR3 sequence (DNA): TGTGCCAGCAGCTTAGTACTGGGGGCGGGCACTGAAGCTTTCTTT.

The chain couples TRBV4-3 to TRBJ2-7; 8 bases match TRBD1. The germline V gene has CDR1 LGHNA and CDR2 YSLEER. V dropped 3 bases and J dropped 2; count of bases not matched to a gene: 6. This CDR3 has 15 amino acids. The chain's CDR3 is CASSHAGQAAYEQYF. For the CDR3, the DNA is TGCGCCAGCAGCCATGCGGGACAGGCGGCCTACGAGCAGTACTTC.

The CDR3 DNA reads as TGTGCCACCCTACAAAATCAGGATGGGGTGACTGAAGCTTTCTTT. It codes for CATLQNQDGVTEAFF. The genes are TRBV10-3 and TRBJ1-1; D not resolved. The CDR3 contains 15 residues. CDR1 is ENHRY and CDR2 is SYGVKD in the germline V gene. The V and J ends lost 10 bases and 5 bases respectively, with 23 bases between them.

J is TRBJ2-1 and V is TRBV18; 9 bases fit TRBD2. CDR1 is KGHSH and CDR2 is LQKENI in the germline V gene. V gave up 3 bases and J gave up 0 bases; unmatched junction bases: 9. The CDR3 spans 18 residues. The CDR3 here is CASSPLAGTVSSYNEQFF. CDR3 bases: TGTGCCAGCTCACCCCTAGCGGGGACGGTAAGCTCCTACAATGAGCAGTTCTTC.

J is TRBJ1-5 and V is TRBV19, with a weak D call TRBD1 (5 bases). The V and J ends lost 7 bases and 0 bases respectively, with 16 bases between them. CDR1 is LNHDA and CDR2 is SQIVND in the germline V gene (reference sequence). There are 16 residues in the CDR3. The CDR3 protein is CASKSAGPYSNQPQHF. CDR3 bases: TGTGCCAGTAAGTCTGCAGGGCCCTATAGCAATCAGCCCCAGCATTTT. The complete variable domain, with remaining parts taken from reference TRBV19 and TRBJ1-5, reads DGGITQSPKYLFRKEGQNVTLSCEQNLNHDAMYWYRQDPGQGLRLIYYSQIVNDFQKGDIAEGYSVSREKKESFPLTVTSAQKNPTAFYLCASKSAGPYSNQPQHFGDGTRLSIL.

Regarding this clone: Other DNA sequences within the sample encode an identical CDR3. CDR3 region: CASSLDVTGTGELFF. As DNA, the CDR3 is TGCGCCAGCAGCTTGGATGTGACAGGGACCGGGGAGCTGTTTTTT. The V call is TRBV5-1, the J call TRBJ2-2, with 7 bases aligning to TRBD1. The CDR3 loop spans 15 amino acids. V was clipped by 0 bases and J by 5 bases; unmatched bases: 4. Germline CDR1 and CDR2: SGHRS and YFSETQ.

The chain is built from TRBV21-1 and TRBJ1-6. TRBV21-1 is shown as a pseudogene. The length of the CDR3 is 13 residues. CDR3: CASSFRDNSPLHF. The CDR3 coding sequence is TGTGCCAGCAGCTTCAGGGACAATTCACCCCTCCACTTT.